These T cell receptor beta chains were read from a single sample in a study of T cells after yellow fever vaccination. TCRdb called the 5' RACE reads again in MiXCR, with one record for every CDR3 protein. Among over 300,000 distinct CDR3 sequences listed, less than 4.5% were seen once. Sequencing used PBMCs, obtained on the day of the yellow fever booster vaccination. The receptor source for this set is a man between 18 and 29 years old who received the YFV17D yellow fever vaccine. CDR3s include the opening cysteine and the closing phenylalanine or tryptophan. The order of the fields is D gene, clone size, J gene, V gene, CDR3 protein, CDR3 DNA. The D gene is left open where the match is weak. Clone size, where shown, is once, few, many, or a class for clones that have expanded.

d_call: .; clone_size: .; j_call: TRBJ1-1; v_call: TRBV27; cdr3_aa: CASRPSEGLPPEAFF; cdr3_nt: TGTGCCAGCCGACCTTCCGAGGGTTTACCCCCTGAAGCTTTCTTT
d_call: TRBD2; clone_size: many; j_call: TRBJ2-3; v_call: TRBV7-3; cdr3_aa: CASSLTSGGPTDTQYF; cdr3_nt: TGTGCCAGCAGCTTAACTAGCGGGGGGCCCACAGATACGCAGTATTTT
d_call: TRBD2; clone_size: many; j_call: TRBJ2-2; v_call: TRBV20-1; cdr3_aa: CSASTSGGSGTGELFF; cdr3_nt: TGCAGTGCCTCGACTAGCGGGGGGTCTGGCACCGGGGAGCTGTTTTTT
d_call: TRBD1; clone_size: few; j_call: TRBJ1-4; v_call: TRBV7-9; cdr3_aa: CASRPRQGQEKLFF; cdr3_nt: TGTGCCAGCAGGCCTAGACAGGGCCAAGAAAAACTGTTTTTT
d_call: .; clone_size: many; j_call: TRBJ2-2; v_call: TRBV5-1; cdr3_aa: CASRLGGELFF; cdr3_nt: TGCGCCAGCAGATTAGGCGGGGAGCTGTTTTTT
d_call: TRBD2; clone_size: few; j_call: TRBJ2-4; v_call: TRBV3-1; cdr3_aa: CASASGGKNIQYF; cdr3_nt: TGTGCCAGTGCTAGCGGGGGAAAAAACATTCAGTACTTC
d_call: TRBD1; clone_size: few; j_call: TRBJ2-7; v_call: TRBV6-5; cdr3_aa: CASSRGQGADEQYF; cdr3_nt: TGTGCCAGCAGTCGAGGACAGGGCGCGGACGAGCAGTACTTC
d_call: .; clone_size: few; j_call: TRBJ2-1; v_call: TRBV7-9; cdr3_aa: CASRLTYNEQFF; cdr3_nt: TGTGCCAGCAGGCTAACCTACAATGAGCAGTTCTTC
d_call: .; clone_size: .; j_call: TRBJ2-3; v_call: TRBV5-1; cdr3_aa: CASSLTGQLTDTQYF; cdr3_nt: TGCGCCAGCAGCTTAACGGGCCAGCTCACAGATACGCAGTATTTT
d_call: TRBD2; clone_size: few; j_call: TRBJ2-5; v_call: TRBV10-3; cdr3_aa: CAIKRGVQETQYF; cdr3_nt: TGTGCCATCAAGCGGGGGGTCCAAGAGACCCAGTACTTC
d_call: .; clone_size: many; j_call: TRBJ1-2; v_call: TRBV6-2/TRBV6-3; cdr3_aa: CASSYSFLDGYTF; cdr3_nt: TGTGCCAGCAGTTACTCATTCCTGGACGGCTACACCTTC
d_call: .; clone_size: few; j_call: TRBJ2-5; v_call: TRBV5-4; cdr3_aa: CASSPRYQETQYF; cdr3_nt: TGTGCCAGCTCGCCGCGGTACCAAGAGACCCAGTACTTC
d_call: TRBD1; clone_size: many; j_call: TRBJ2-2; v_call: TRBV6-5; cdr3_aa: CASSRGQGKLNTGELFF; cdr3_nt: TGTGCCAGCAGCCGCGGACAGGGAAAGTTGAACACCGGGGAGCTGTTTTTT
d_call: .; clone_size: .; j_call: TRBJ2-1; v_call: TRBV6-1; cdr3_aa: CASSERGGGVWDEQFF; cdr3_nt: TGTGCCAGCAGTGAACGAGGCGGGGGCGTCTGGGATGAGCAGTTCTTC
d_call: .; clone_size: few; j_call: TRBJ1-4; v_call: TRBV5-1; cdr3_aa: CASSLKPGEKLFF; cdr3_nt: TGCGCCAGCAGCTTGAAGCCGGGGGAAAAACTGTTTTTT
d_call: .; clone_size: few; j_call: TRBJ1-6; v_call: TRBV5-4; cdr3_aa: CASSFPTSPLHF; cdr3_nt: TGTGCCAGCAGCTTCCCCACGAGTCCCCTCCACTTT
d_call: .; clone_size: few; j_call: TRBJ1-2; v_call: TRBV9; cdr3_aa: CASSGRGSLGYTF; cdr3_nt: TGTGCCAGCAGCGGGAGGGGATCATTAGGCTACACCTTC
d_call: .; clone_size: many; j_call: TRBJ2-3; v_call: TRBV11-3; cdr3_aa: CASSLGSSADTQYF; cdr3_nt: TGTGCCAGCAGCTTAGGTAGCAGCGCAGATACGCAGTATTTT
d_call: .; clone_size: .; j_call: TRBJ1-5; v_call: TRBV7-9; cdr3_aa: CASRDMNQPQHF; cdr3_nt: TGTGCCAGCAGGGACATGAATCAGCCCCAGCATTTT
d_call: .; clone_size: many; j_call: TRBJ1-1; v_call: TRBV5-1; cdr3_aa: CASSLSGTEAFF; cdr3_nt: TGCGCCAGCAGCTTGTCGGGGACTGAAGCTTTCTTT
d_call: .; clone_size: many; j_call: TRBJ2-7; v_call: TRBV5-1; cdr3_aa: CASSSAGTKAYEQYF; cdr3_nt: TGCGCCAGCAGCTCAGCTGGGACAAAAGCCTACGAGCAGTACTTC
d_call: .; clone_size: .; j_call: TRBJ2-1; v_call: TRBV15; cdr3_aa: CATSRVSLRQVNEQFF; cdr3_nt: TGTGCCACCAGCAGAGTAAGTCTGCGACAGGTTAATGAGCAGTTCTTC
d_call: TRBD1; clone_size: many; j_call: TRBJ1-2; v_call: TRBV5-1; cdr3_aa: CASSFAILAGGESGYTF; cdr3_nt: TGCGCCAGCAGCTTCGCCATTCTGGCAGGGGGCGAAAGTGGCTACACCTTC
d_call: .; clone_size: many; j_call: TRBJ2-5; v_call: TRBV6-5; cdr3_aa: CASSYLAVGTRTQYF; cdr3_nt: TGTGCCAGCAGTTACCTCGCCGTGGGAACGAGAACCCAGTACTTC
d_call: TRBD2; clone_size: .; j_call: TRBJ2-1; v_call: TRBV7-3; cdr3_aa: CASSPRGSGGSLQFF; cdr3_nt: TGTGCCAGCAGCCCACGGGGTTCGGGGGGGTCTCTGCAGTTCTTC
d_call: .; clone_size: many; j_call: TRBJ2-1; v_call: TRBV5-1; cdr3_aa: CASAFLGGNEQFF; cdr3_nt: TGCGCCAGCGCCTTTTTGGGTGGAAATGAGCAGTTCTTC
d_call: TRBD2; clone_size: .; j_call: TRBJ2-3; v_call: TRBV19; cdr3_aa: CASSPGLAGGLDTDTQYF; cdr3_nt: TGTGCCAGTAGCCCAGGACTAGCGGGGGGCCTCGACACAGATACGCAGTATTTT
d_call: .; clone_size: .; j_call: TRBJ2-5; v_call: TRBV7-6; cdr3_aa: CASSYNFQETQYF; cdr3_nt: TGTGCCAGCAGCTATAACTTCCAAGAGACCCAGTACTTC
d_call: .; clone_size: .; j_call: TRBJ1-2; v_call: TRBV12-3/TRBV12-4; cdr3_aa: CASSPTGGAWDGYTF; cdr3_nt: TGTGCCAGCAGTCCCACCGGGGGGGCTTGGGATGGCTACACCTTC
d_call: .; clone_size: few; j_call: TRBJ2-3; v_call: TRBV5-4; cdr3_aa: CASSLGQWSTDTQYF; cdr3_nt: TGTGCCAGCAGCTTGGGACAGTGGAGCACAGATACGCAGTATTTT
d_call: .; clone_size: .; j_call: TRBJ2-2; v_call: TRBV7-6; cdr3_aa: CASSPGTVTGELFF; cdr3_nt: TGTGCCAGCAGCCCAGGGACGGTTACCGGGGAGCTGTTTTTT
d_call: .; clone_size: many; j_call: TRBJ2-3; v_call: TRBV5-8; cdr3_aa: CASSPPDSTDTQYF; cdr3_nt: TGTGCCAGCAGCCCACCGGACAGCACAGATACGCAGTATTTT
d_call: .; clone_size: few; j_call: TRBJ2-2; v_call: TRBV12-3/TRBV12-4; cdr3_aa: CASNLLGPNTGELFF; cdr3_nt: TGTGCCAGCAACTTATTGGGACCGAACACCGGGGAGCTGTTTTTT
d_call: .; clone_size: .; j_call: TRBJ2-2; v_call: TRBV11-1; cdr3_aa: CASSSDTNTGELFF; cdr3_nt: TGTGCCAGCAGCTCAGACACCAACACCGGGGAGCTGTTTTTT
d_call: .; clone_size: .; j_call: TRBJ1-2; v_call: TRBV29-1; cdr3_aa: CSTIRDTNYGYTF; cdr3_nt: TGCAGCACTATCCGGGACACCAACTATGGCTACACCTTC
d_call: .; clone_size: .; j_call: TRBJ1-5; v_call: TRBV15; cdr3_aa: CGVLGEHF; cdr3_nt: TGTGGCGTCTTGGGGGAGCATTTT
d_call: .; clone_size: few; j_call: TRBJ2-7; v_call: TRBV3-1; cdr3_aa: CASSHRDGSYEQYF; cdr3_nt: TGTGCCAGCAGCCACCGGGACGGGTCCTACGAGCAGTACTTC
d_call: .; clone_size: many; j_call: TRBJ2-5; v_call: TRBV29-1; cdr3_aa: CSVELSLETQYF; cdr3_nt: TGCAGCGTTGAATTGTCACTAGAGACCCAGTACTTC
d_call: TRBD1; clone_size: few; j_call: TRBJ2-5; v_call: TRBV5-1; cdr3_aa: CASSVGTGQETQYF; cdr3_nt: TGCGCCAGCAGCGTAGGGACAGGGCAAGAGACCCAGTACTTC